This entry lists 32 T cell receptor beta chains sequenced from one sample in a study of CD8+ T cells in alopecia areata. RNA extraction was followed by reverse transcription into cDNA, which acted as the sequencing template. Here immunoSEQ multiplex PCR was the method, and the copy in TCRdb shows in-frame clones only, minus some. There are under 130,000 clones in the sample; roughly 50% occur only once, and about 9% lies in the top ten. Input material: CD4+ T cells sorted from blood. These receptors originate from a human donor in good health.

This clone was recorded at least ten times. V and J are TRBV5-1 and TRBJ2-3; tentatively, D is TRBD1 or TRBD2 (6 bases each). The CDR3 loop spans 15 amino acids. Germline V gene data show CDR1 as SGHRS and CDR2 as YFSETQ. The ends were cut back, 1 base at V and 2 bases at J, with 11 bases in the middle. Written as DNA, the CDR3 is TGCGCCAGCAGCTTGACCCCGGGGGCCACAGATACGCAGTATTTT. As protein: CASSLTPGATDTQYF.

A few counts support this clone. The chain combines TRBV10-3 with TRBJ2-1; 9 nucleotides align to TRBD2. CDR1 is ENHRY, CDR2 SYGVKD, per germline. The CDR3 sequence is 14 residues long. V lost 7 bases to trimming and J lost 5 bases; unmatched junction nucleotides: 6. CDR3 DNA: TGTGCCATCAATCCGGGACTAGCAAACAATGAGCAGTTCTTC. Translated: CAINPGLANNEQFF.

V gene TRBV14 combines with J gene TRBJ2-7; D might be TRBD2 (6 bases). V gave up 4 bases and J gave up 0 bases, with 19 bases separating them. Germline V gene data show CDR1 as SGHDN and CDR2 as FVKESK. The CDR3 runs 17 residues. CDR3 sequence reads: CASSLTEGQGFSYEQYF. In DNA, the CDR3 is TGTGCCAGCAGCCTGACGGAGGGCCAGGGATTCTCCTACGAGCAGTACTTC.

The V and J genes are TRBV18 and TRBJ2-7; possible D gene TRBD1, 8 bases. CDR3 length equals 15 residues. V lost 6 bases and J lost 2, with 17 bases in between. Per germline, CDR1 KGHSH and CDR2 LQKENI. CDR3 coding DNA: TGTGCCAGCTCGGGAGGGTCAGGGGGCGCCTACGAGCAGTACTTC. It translates to CASSGGSGGAYEQYF.

The chain employs TRBV7-9 and TRBJ1-4, with 9 bases fitting TRBD1. Unmatched junction bases numbered 4, after V lost 4 bases and J lost 7 bases. From germline, CDR1 is SEHNR and CDR2 FQNEAQ (reference sequence). The CDR3 contains 14 residues. Written as DNA, the CDR3 is TGTGCCAGCAGCTCCGACAGGGGGGTTGAAAAACTGTTTTTT. Its protein is CASSSDRGVEKLFF.

This chain connects TRBV30 to TRBJ2-6; unclear D gene. The length of the CDR3 is 13 residues. The V end lost 2 bases, the J end lost 0 bases, and 2 bases lay between the germline ends. Germline V gene sequence: CDR1 GTSNPN, CDR2 SVGIG (reference sequence). CDR3 residues: CAWSPSGANVLTF. CDR3 DNA sequence: TGTGCCTGGAGTCCCTCTGGGGCCAACGTCCTGACTTTC.

The V call is TRBV4-2, the J call TRBJ1-4; 9 bases map to TRBD1. CDR1 is LGHNA and CDR2 is YNFKEQ in the germline V gene. The CDR3 consists of 16 residues. With 4 bases clipped from V and 8 bases from J, the junction kept 11 bases outside the gene matches. The CDR3 spells CASSPDTGGAGEKLFF. The DNA for the CDR3 is TGTGCCAGCAGCCCAGACACAGGGGGCGCGGGGGAAAAACTGTTTTTT.

The genes are TRBV6-6 and TRBJ2-7; no definite D call. V was cut by 5 bases and J by 3 bases, with 11 bases left in between. Germline V gene data show CDR1 as MNHNY and CDR2 as SVGAGI (reference sequence). The length of the CDR3 is 13 residues. This CDR3 reads CASSPGRRYEQYF. The CDR3 DNA reads TGTGCCAGCAGTCCCGGAAGGCGCTACGAGCAGTACTTC.

The genes are TRBV27 and TRBJ2-3; 10 nucleotides align to TRBD2. V gave up 2 bases and J gave up 4 bases; unmatched junction bases: 9. Germline CDR1 is MNHEY and CDR2 is SMNVEV (reference sequence). This CDR3 comprises 17 residues. The CDR3 nucleotides read TGTGCCAGCAGTTTAGTTGTAAGCGGGGGGGGGCCAGATACGCAGTATTTT. Translation: CASSLVVSGGGPDTQYF.

This chain joins TRBV7-2 and TRBJ2-3; 10 nucleotides match TRBD1. The trim removed 4 bases at V and 4 bases at J, leaving 5 bases unmatched. There are 15 residues in the CDR3. CDR1 SGHTA and CDR2 FQGNSA come from the germline V gene. The CDR3 DNA follows: TGTGCCAGCAGCTCCTGGACAGGGGGACCAGATACGCAGTATTTT. Translation gives CASSSWTGGPDTQYF. Full variable domain (remainder filled in from reference TRBV7-2 and TRBJ2-3): GAGVSQSPSNKVTEKGKDVELRCDPISGHTALYWYRQSLGQGLEFLIYFQGNSAPDKSGLPSDRFSAERTGGSVSTLTIQRTQQEDSAVYLCASSSWTGGPDTQYFGPGTRLTVL.

V usage is TRBV4-1 and J usage is TRBJ2-3; the D gene could be TRBD1 or TRBD2 (5 bases each). The CDR3 is 15 amino acids. Germline loops: CDR1 MGHRA, CDR2 YSYEKL. V gave up 1 base and J gave up 2 bases, with 10 bases separating them. CDR3 nucleotides: TGCGCCAGCAGCCAAGGCCGGGACCTCACAGATACGCAGTATTTT. It is translated as CASSQGRDLTDTQYF.

The chain joins TRBV7-9 to TRBJ2-5; 8 bases align to TRBD1. The J segment lost 3 bases and the V segment lost 3 bases, leaving 3 bases of the junction unmatched. Germline assignment: CDR1 SEHNR and CDR2 FQNEAQ (reference sequence). The CDR3 runs to 14 residues. This CDR3 reads CASSLAGGKETQYF. As DNA, the CDR3 is TGTGCCAGCAGCTTGGCAGGGGGCAAAGAGACCCAGTACTTC.

This clone was seen a few times. The V gene is TRBV29-1, the J gene TRBJ1-3, with a tentative D call TRBD1 (6 bases). Trimming removed 6 bases from V and 4 bases from J, with 13 bases in between. Germline V lookup: CDR1 SQVTM, CDR2 ANQGSEA. The CDR3 is 13 residues long. The DNA for the CDR3 is TGCAGCGTCAGGGGTGAAGGAGGAAACACCATATATTTT. Protein: CSVRGEGGNTIYF. The full variable domain, its missing parts supplied by reference TRBV29-1 and TRBJ1-3, is SAVISQKPSRDICQRGTSLTIQCQVDSQVTMMFWYRQQPGQSLTLIATANQGSEATYESGFVIDKFPISRPNLTFSTLTVSNMSPEDSSIYLCSVRGEGGNTIYFGEGSWLTVV.

The rearrangement joins TRBV30 to TRBJ1-2; no clear D gene. Germline V lookup: CDR1 GTSNPN, CDR2 SVGIG (reference sequence). This CDR3 region has 13 residues. V lost 0 bases to trimming and J lost 7 bases, with 12 bases between them. The CDR3 region is CAWSVIITTGYTF. Written as DNA, the CDR3 is TGTGCCTGGAGTGTAATCATCACTACTGGCTACACCTTC.

The chain uses TRBV7-8 and TRBJ2-2, with TRBD2 matching over 8 bases. The germline V gene has CDR1 SGHVS and CDR2 FQNEAQ. CDR3 length: 17 amino acids. J gave up 5 bases and V 1 base, and 9 bases lay outside the gene matches. In DNA form, the CDR3 reads TGTGCCAGCAGCTTAGGACACGCGGGGGGAAGAACCGGGGAGCTGTTTTTT. Its translation: CASSLGHAGGRTGELFF.

This clone was counted between two and nine times. The rearrangement links TRBV6-1 to TRBJ2-1, with D perhaps TRBD1 or TRBD2 (5 bases each). Germline CDR1 is MNHNS and CDR2 is SASEGT. The CDR3 loop spans 15 amino acids. Trimming removed 5 bases from V and 11 bases from J, with 22 bases in between. The CDR3 protein is CASSPRDGWGNKQFF. DNA of the CDR3: TGTGCCAGCAGTCCTAGGGACGGGTGGGGGAACAAGCAGTTCTTC.

This clone was counted a few times. The chain employs TRBV7-2 and TRBJ2-2; 9 positions agree with TRBD2. Germline loops: CDR1 SGHTA, CDR2 FQGNSA. The junction had 9 bases not matched to a gene; V was cut back by 5 bases and J by 8 bases. The CDR3 consists of 15 residues. CDR3 in DNA: TGTGCCAGCAGCCCAAATCGACTAGCGGCTGGGGAGCTGTTTTTT. Protein product: CASSPNRLAAGELFF.

This clone turned up a few times. V is TRBV6-5 and J is TRBJ2-7, with 11 nucleotides matching TRBD1. V lost 2 bases to trimming and J lost 7 bases; unmatched junction nucleotides: 7. Germline V gene lookup returns CDR1 MNHEY and CDR2 SVGAGI. This CDR3 has 15 amino acids. Here the CDR3 DNA reads TGTGCCAGCAGTTACGCCGGGACAGGGGGTAGGGAGCAGTACTTC. This gives the protein CASSYAGTGGREQYF.

This clone was seen repeatedly, ten times or more. V gene TRBV7-2 combines with J gene TRBJ1-1; D gene uncertain. The CDR3 runs 12 residues. The V end was cut by 5 bases, the J end by 0 bases, with 4 bases between. Germline CDR1 SGHTA, CDR2 FQGNSA. The CDR3 region is CASSRVNTEAFF. CDR3 nucleotide sequence: TGTGCCAGCAGCCGAGTGAACACTGAAGCTTTCTTT. Filled out from reference TRBV7-2 and TRBJ1-1, the complete variable domain reads GAGVSQSPSNKVTEKGKDVELRCDPISGHTALYWYRQSLGQGLEFLIYFQGNSAPDKSGLPSDRFSAERTGGSVSTLTIQRTQQEDSAVYLCASSRVNTEAFFGQGTRLTVV.

This clone was observed a few times. This chain joins TRBV20-1 and TRBJ1-1; unclear D gene. The CDR3 covers 11 residues. Germline V gives CDR1 DFQATT, CDR2 SNEGSKA (reference sequence). As DNA, the CDR3 is TGCTCCGGTGGGGTTAACACTGAAGCTTTCTTT. It is translated as CSGGVNTEAFF.

The genes are TRBV30 and TRBJ1-6; 8 bases line up with TRBD1. Germline trimming cut 2 bases from V and 3 bases from J; bases unmatched to any gene: 9. This CDR3 is 17 amino acids long. Germline V gene data show CDR1 as GTSNPN and CDR2 as SVGIG (reference sequence). CDR3 sequence: CAWSPWQGASYNSPLHF. As DNA, the CDR3 is TGTGCCTGGAGTCCTTGGCAGGGGGCAAGCTATAATTCACCCCTCCACTTT.

This clone appeared a few times. The rearrangement links TRBV29-1 to TRBJ1-4; a weak D match, TRBD1 (5 bases). The germline gives CDR1 SQVTM, CDR2 ANQGSEA. The germline V and J ends were trimmed by 6 bases and 0 bases, with 11 bases remaining between them. This CDR3 is built from 14 residues. CDR3 bases: TGCAGCGTCCGACAGAGTGCAACTAATGAAAAACTGTTTTTT. It translates to CSVRQSATNEKLFF.

In this sample, this clone turned up a few times. The chain joins TRBV11-3 to TRBJ2-4; TRBD1 is a possible D gene (6 bases). Germline CDR1 is SGHNT and CDR2 is YENEEA. V was cut by 5 bases and J by 0 bases, with 14 bases left in between. The CDR3 totals 16 residues. The CDR3 protein is CASSLGTNEAKNIQYF. CDR3 nucleotide sequence: TGTGCCAGCAGCCTCGGGACAAACGAAGCCAAAAACATTCAGTACTTC.

The CDR3 nucleotides are TGCAGCGTCGCGGGACTAGCTAACAATGAGCAGTTCTTC. The encoded protein is CSVAGLANNEQFF. V usage is TRBV29-1 and J usage is TRBJ2-1; 9 bases align to TRBD2. CDR3 length: 13 amino acids. Germline lookup yields CDR1 SQVTM and CDR2 ANQGSEA. The ends lost 6 bases at V and 5 bases at J; junction bases unmatched: 5.

The chain is built from TRBV5-1 and TRBJ1-5; weak D call: TRBD1 (6 bases). This CDR3 has 14 residues. V shed 4 bases and J shed 2 bases, with 10 bases lying between them. Germline V gene sequence: CDR1 SGHRS, CDR2 YFSETQ. The CDR3 sequence: CASSISGGNQPQHF. The CDR3 nucleotides are TGCGCCAGCAGCATCTCAGGGGGCAATCAGCCCCAGCATTTT.

Details on this clone: Other DNA variants within this sample encode the same CDR3. The V call is TRBV5-1, the J call TRBJ2-1, with 13 bases that match TRBD2. The CDR3 length is 15 residues. Trimming at V came to 0 bases and at J to 8 bases, leaving 2 bases not matched to a gene. Germline assignment: CDR1 SGHRS and CDR2 YFSETQ. CDR3 residues: CASSLGTSGGYEQFF. The CDR3 DNA sequence: TGCGCCAGCAGCTTGGGGACTAGCGGGGGATATGAGCAGTTCTTC.

The gene calls are TRBV9 and TRBJ2-3; D may correspond to TRBD1 or TRBD2 (6 bases each). V lost 0 bases, J lost 0 bases, and 11 bases lay in between. Germline CDR1 reads SGDLS; CDR2 reads YYNGEE. The CDR3 contains 16 residues. The CDR3 loop reads CASSVGYGGSTDTQYF. CDR3 DNA sequence: TGTGCCAGCAGCGTAGGGTACGGGGGCAGCACAGATACGCAGTATTTT. Full variable domain (missing parts from reference TRBV9 and TRBJ2-3): DSGVTQTPKHLITATGQRVTLRCSPRSGDLSVYWYQQSLDQGLQFLIQYYNGEERAKGNILERFSAQQFPDLHSELNLSSLELGDSALYFCASSVGYGGSTDTQYFGPGTRLTVL.

The chain has TRBV5-1 and TRBJ1-6; no definite D call. The CDR3 has 14 amino acids. The germline V gene encodes CDR1 SGHRS and CDR2 YFSETQ. The V end was cut by 2 bases, the J end by 8 bases, with 11 bases between. The CDR3 spells CASSFEQLDSPLHF. The CDR3 DNA reads TGCGCCAGCAGCTTCGAACAATTGGATTCACCCCTCCACTTT.

The V call is TRBV2, the J call TRBJ2-5; a weak D match, TRBD1 (5 bases). CDR3 length: 13 amino acids. Per the germline V gene, CDR1 is SNHLY and CDR2 is FYNNEI. V lost 4 bases and J 5 bases, leaving 11 bases between the germline ends. CDR3 protein: CASSVGLIETQYF. DNA of the CDR3: TGTGCCAGCAGTGTGGGGCTAATCGAGACCCAGTACTTC.

The chain carries TRBV28 and TRBJ1-2; D call uncertain. The germline V gene encodes CDR1 MDHEN and CDR2 SYDVKM. This CDR3 spans 13 amino acids. V lost 4 bases to trimming and J lost 1 base, with 7 bases between them. The CDR3 sequence is CASSSASNYGYTF. The CDR3 DNA follows: TGTGCCAGCAGTTCTGCGAGTAACTATGGCTACACCTTC.

The J gene is TRBJ1-2, the V gene TRBV25-1, with TRBD1 matching 7 bases. This CDR3 comprises 16 residues. The V and J ends lost 6 bases and 1 base, in that order; junction bases with no gene match: 11. From germline, CDR1 is MGHDK and CDR2 SYGVNS. The CDR3 DNA reads TGTGCCAGCAGAGCAGGACAGGAGGCGGGTAACTATGGCTACACCTTC. Translating it yields CASRAGQEAGNYGYTF.

The J gene is TRBJ2-5, the V gene TRBV7-9, with TRBD1 matching 8 bases. The junction had 5 bases not matched to a gene; V was cut back by 3 bases and J by 2 bases. Germline CDR1 and CDR2: SEHNR and FQNEAQ (reference sequence). CDR3 size: 15 residues. The CDR3 region has the DNA TGTGCCAGCAGCTTGCGGACAGGGTGGCAAGAGACCCAGTACTTC. Translated, it gives CASSLRTGWQETQYF.